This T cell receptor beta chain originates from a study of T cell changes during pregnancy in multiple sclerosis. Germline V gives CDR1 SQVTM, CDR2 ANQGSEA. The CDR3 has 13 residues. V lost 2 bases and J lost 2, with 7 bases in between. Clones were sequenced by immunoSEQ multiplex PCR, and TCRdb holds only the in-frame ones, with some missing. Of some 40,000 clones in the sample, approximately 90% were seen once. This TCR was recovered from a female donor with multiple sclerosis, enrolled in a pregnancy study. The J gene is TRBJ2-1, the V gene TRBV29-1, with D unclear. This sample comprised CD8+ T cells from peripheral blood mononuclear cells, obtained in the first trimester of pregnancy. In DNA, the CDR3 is TGCAGCGTTGAACCAGGTACCTACAATGAGCAGTTCTTC. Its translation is CSVEPGTYNEQFF.